These 17 T cell receptor beta chains originate from one sample sequenced in a study of blood T cell repertoires in COVID-19. The table came from immunoSEQ multiplex PCR; TCRdb's copy has only in-frame clones and leaves some out. The table includes just over 350,000 clones, more than 85% detected once. Sequencing used PBMCs or T cells enriched from blood (not recorded which). These receptors all come from a young woman who had recovered from COVID-19.

The chain links TRBV5-1 to TRBJ2-3; 7 bases fit TRBD2. The length of the CDR3 is 15 residues. Germline-derived CDR1 and CDR2 are SGHRS and YFSETQ. V lost 4 bases to trimming and J lost 6 bases; unmatched junction nucleotides: 11. The CDR3 protein is CASSPTGTGGDTQYF. CDR3 nucleotides: TGCGCCAGCAGCCCAACCGGGACGGGGGGTGATACGCAGTATTTT.

The V and J genes are TRBV3-1 (or the pseudogene TRBV3-2) and TRBJ2-7, with D unresolved. Trimming removed 3 bases from V and 2 bases from J, with 8 bases in between. CDR1 is LGHDT and CDR2 is YNNKEL in the germline V gene (reference sequence). The CDR3 loop spans 13 amino acids. The CDR3 loop is CASSHRATYEQYF. The CDR3 DNA sequence: TGTGCCAGCAGCCACCGCGCGACCTACGAGCAGTACTTC.

V is TRBV19 and J is TRBJ1-5, with TRBD1 matching 7 bases. CDR3 length: 14 amino acids. Germline trimming cut 5 bases from V and 3 bases from J; bases unmatched to any gene: 4. In germline, CDR1 is LNHDA, CDR2 SQIVND (reference sequence). The CDR3 reads CASSVTGDNQPQHF. The CDR3 DNA follows: TGTGCCAGTAGTGTTACAGGGGACAATCAGCCCCAGCATTTT.

This clone occurred once. The rearrangement joins TRBV7-6 to TRBJ1-3; 7 bases align to TRBD1. J gave up 0 bases and V 5 bases, and 10 bases lay outside the gene matches. CDR1 and CDR2 from the germline V gene are SGHVS and FNYEAQ. The CDR3 spans 17 residues. Here the CDR3 DNA reads TGTGCCAGCAGCACACATGGACAGGACTACTCTGGAAACACCATATATTTT. Translated: CASSTHGQDYSGNTIYF.

The chain is built from TRBV6-5 and TRBJ1-4; possible D gene TRBD1, 5 bases. Germline V gives CDR1 MNHEY, CDR2 SVGAGI. The ends were cut back, 5 bases at V and 0 bases at J, with 10 bases in the middle. This CDR3 has 15 residues. Here the CDR3 reads CASSMTETTNEKLFF. CDR3 nucleotide sequence: TGTGCCAGCAGTATGACAGAGACAACTAATGAAAAACTGTTTTTT.

V gene TRBV4-1 combines with J gene TRBJ1-2; TRBD1 might be the D (5 bases). This CDR3 has 15 amino acids. Trimming took off 2 bases at V and 5 bases at J, with 15 bases between the two ends. CDR1 and CDR2 (germline): MGHRA, YSYEKL. CDR3 in DNA: TGCGCCAGCAGCCAAATTAGGGGAGGTAAATATGGCTACACCTTC. It is translated as CASSQIRGGKYGYTF.

The CDR3 loop reads CASSRQGSYTGELFF. The CDR3 DNA sequence: TGTGCCAGCAGCCGACAGGGGTCGTACACCGGGGAGCTGTTTTTT. The chain is built from TRBV3-1 (or the pseudogene TRBV3-2) and TRBJ2-2, with 8 bases lining up with TRBD1. This CDR3 comprises 15 residues. The germline V gene encodes CDR1 LGHDT and CDR2 YNNKEL (reference sequence). J gave up 3 bases and V 4 bases, and 4 bases lay outside the gene matches.

The rearrangement joins TRBV3-1 (or the pseudogene TRBV3-2) to TRBJ2-1; D perhaps matches TRBD2 (5 bases). Trimming took off 3 bases at V and 7 bases at J, with 22 bases between the two ends. The CDR3 is 17 residues long. Per the germline V gene, CDR1 is LGHDT and CDR2 is YNNKEL (reference sequence). For the CDR3, the DNA is TGTGCCAGCAGCCAGGAAAAGATGTCTAGCCTGACTAATGAGCAGTTCTTC. Translated, it gives CASSQEKMSSLTNEQFF.

This clone was observed a few times. The chain links TRBV6-6 to TRBJ1-1; unclear D gene. Germline lookup yields CDR1 MNHNY and CDR2 SVGAGI (reference sequence). The CDR3 loop spans 15 amino acids. The ends were cut back, 8 bases at V and 0 bases at J, with 16 bases in the middle. The CDR3 region is CASRTGKGMNTEAFF. DNA for the CDR3: TGTGCCAGCCGAACGGGGAAGGGCATGAACACTGAAGCTTTCTTT.

V gene TRBV7-9 combines with J gene TRBJ1-6, with 8 bases matching TRBD1. The CDR3 runs to 15 residues. The trim removed 2 bases at V and 10 bases at J, leaving 7 bases unmatched. Germline V gene sequence: CDR1 SEHNR, CDR2 FQNEAQ (reference sequence). The CDR3 DNA is TGTGCCAGCAGCTTACGCGAGACAGGGGCCTCACCCCTCCACTTT. This gives the protein CASSLRETGASPLHF.

This clone was observed once. This may be a read error: a much more frequent sequence differs by one nucleotide. CDR3 region: CASSLGTVNQPQHF. The CDR3 coding sequence is TGTGCCAGCAGCTTAGGGACAGTCAATCAGCCCCAGCATTTT. The V gene is TRBV13, the J gene TRBJ1-5, with a tentative D call TRBD1 (5 bases). V was cut by 0 bases and J by 3 bases, with 6 bases left in between. Germline CDR1 PRHDT, CDR2 FYEKMQ (reference sequence). The CDR3 sequence is 14 residues long.

The chain is built from TRBV5-1 and TRBJ2-5, with 14 positions matching TRBD2. This CDR3 has 17 amino acids. The junction had 10 bases not matched to a gene; V was cut back by 5 bases and J by 4 bases. CDR1 is SGHRS, CDR2 YFSETQ, per germline. This CDR3 is CASRAVGTSGRGETQYF. CDR3 bases: TGCGCCAGCAGGGCAGTCGGGACTAGCGGGAGAGGAGAGACCCAGTACTTC.

The chain uses TRBV7-9 and TRBJ1-6, with D unclear. The CDR3 runs to 16 residues. Germline CDR1 SEHNR, CDR2 FQNEAQ (reference sequence). V lost 5 bases to trimming and J lost 9 bases, with 20 bases between them. The CDR3 sequence is CASSDTTQAVGSPLHF. Written as DNA, the CDR3 is TGTGCCAGCAGCGACACCACGCAGGCTGTAGGTTCACCCCTCCACTTT.

V usage is TRBV3-1 (or the pseudogene TRBV3-2) and J usage is TRBJ1-2; possible D gene TRBD1, 5 bases. V was trimmed by 3 bases and J by 3 bases, leaving 17 bases between them. In germline, CDR1 is LGHDT, CDR2 YNNKEL (reference sequence). This CDR3 is built from 16 residues. This chain's CDR3 is CASSQRVGRGDYGYTF. DNA of the CDR3: TGTGCCAGCAGCCAGAGGGTAGGGAGGGGCGACTATGGCTACACCTTC.

The J gene is TRBJ2-7, the V gene TRBV3-1 (or the pseudogene TRBV3-2); D might be TRBD2 (6 bases). CDR3 length: 14 residues. Deletions cut 3 bases from V and 3 bases from J, with 12 bases between. CDR1 and CDR2 (germline): LGHDT, YNNKEL (reference sequence). The CDR3 DNA reads TGTGCCAGCAGCCACGGCGGGAATAGCTACGAGCAGTACTTC. This sequence encodes CASSHGGNSYEQYF.

This clone turned up a few times. V gene TRBV11-3 combines with J gene TRBJ2-3; D is ambiguous. CDR1 and CDR2 (germline): SGHNT, YENEEA. This CDR3 region has 12 residues. V was pared by 1 base and J by 5 bases, with 4 bases between. The CDR3 sequence: CASSLGLDTQYF. The CDR3 nucleotides are TGTGCCAGCAGCTTAGGACTAGATACGCAGTATTTT.

CDR3 nucleotide sequence: TGTGCCAGCAGTCCCGCGGACGGCCGGGGTCACACTGAAGCTTTCTTT. This encodes CASSPADGRGHTEAFF. The gene calls are TRBV27 and TRBJ1-1; no definite D call. The CDR3 is 16 residues long. The germline CDR1 and CDR2 sequences are MNHEY and SMNVEV (reference sequence). The V end lost 5 bases, the J end lost 3 bases, and 19 bases lay between the germline ends.